This TCR beta chain originates from a study of neurological immune-mediated disorders. Across the whole study: Relapsing-remitting patients made up most of the 34 multiple sclerosis patients, and secondary progressive patients made up 3.

Trimming took off 9 bases at V and 3 bases at J, with 13 bases between the two ends. Germline CDR1 SGHDT, CDR2 YYEEEE. The CDR3 runs to 13 residues. TCRdb passed the 5' RACE reads through MiXCR, listing each CDR3 protein once. In the table there are tens of thousands of distinct CDR3 sequences, 5.8% of which are singletons. V usage is TRBV5-6 and J usage is TRBJ1-5; D remains ambiguous. The sample taken for sequencing was CD4+ T cells from blood. The origin of this receptor is a woman in her late teens or twenties with multiple sclerosis. CDR3 sequence reads: CAILGGPNQPQHF. Here the CDR3 DNA reads TGTGCCATCCTGGGAGGTCCCAATCAGCCCCAGCATTTT.